Included here is one T cell receptor (beta chain) sequence, with context. The antigen is not known. The CDR3 is 14 residues long. V was pared by 4 bases and J by 9 bases, with 13 bases between. Germline V gene data show CDR1 as MNHEY and CDR2 as SMNVEV (reference sequence). Data came from immunoSEQ multiplex PCR; TCRdb stores just in-frame clones and leaves some out. The sample contains 200,000 to 300,000 clones, about 83% of which appear only once. This record comes from a study of Ad26.COV2.S vaccination and SARS-CoV-2 variants. Study context: Dosing was one shot or two shots 56 days apart.

Indicated treatment: 15 to 20 received Ad26.COV2.S at low or high dose, single or two shots; 5 received placebo; per-sample allocation not given. Sampling was performed 63 days after the first vaccine or placebo injection. Boston hosted the donor, who was an adult aged 18-55 years. Study-wide points: Vaccine and placebo groups showed comparable non-spike TCR breadth. Analyses of TCR breadth and depth may have underestimated total T cell responses.

The sample consisted of peripheral blood, taken in a trial of Ad26.COV2.S vaccine versus placebo. The sequence came from a person aged 18 to 65 who received the Ad26.COV2.S COVID-19 vaccine or a placebo. The J gene is TRBJ1-6, the V gene TRBV27, with D perhaps matching TRBD1 (5 bases). CDR3 residues: CASSSWDGLSPLHF. DNA for the CDR3: TGTGCCAGCAGTTCCTGGGACGGACTTTCACCCCTCCACTTT.